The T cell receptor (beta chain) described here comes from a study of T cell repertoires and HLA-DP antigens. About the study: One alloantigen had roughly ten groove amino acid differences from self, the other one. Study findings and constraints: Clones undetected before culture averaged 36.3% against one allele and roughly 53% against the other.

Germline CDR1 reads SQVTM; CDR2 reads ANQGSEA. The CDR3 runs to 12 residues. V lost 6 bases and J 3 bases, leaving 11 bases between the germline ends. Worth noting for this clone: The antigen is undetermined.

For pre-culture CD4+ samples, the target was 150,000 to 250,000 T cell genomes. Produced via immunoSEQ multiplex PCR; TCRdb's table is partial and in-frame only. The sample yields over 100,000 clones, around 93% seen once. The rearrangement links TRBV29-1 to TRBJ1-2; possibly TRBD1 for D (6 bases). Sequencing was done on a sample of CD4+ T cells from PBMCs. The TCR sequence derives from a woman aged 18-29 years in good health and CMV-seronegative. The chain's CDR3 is CSVEDRDYGYTF. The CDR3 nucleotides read TGCAGCGTGGAGGACAGAGACTATGGCTACACCTTC.